Many counts were recorded for the clone carrying this TCR beta chain. The antigen remains undetermined. The record originates from a study of breast tumors, draining lymph nodes, adjacent tissues. Findings and limits, study-wide: The lymph node origin of tumor T cells was framed as consistent with a hypothesis, not demonstrated. Compared with lymph nodes, tumors were less diverse; compared with nontumor tissue, more.

The V gene's germline CDR1 is SEHNR and CDR2 FQNEAQ (reference sequence). The CDR3 is made up of 15 amino acids. V trimming: 5 bases; J trimming: 4 bases; junction bases outside the gene matches: 5. TCRdb reprocessed the multiplex PCR reads with MiXCR, giving one entry per CDR3 protein. This sample has 30,000 to 40,000 distinct CDR3 sequences, with 36% found just once. This sequence joins TRBV7-9 and TRBJ2-3; 11 bases match TRBD2. The clonotype was recovered from a female donor with breast cancer. Some clones in this sample may be carry-over from other donors' samples. Sequenced sample: breast tumor tissue. This CDR3 is CASSLIAGGPDTQYF. The CDR3 region has the DNA TGTGCCAGCAGCCTCATAGCGGGAGGGCCAGATACGCAGTATTTT.